This is a list of T cell receptor beta chains from one sample in a study of T-cell reconstitution after alpha-beta-depleted transplantation in children. TCRdb called the PCR reads again in MiXCR, with one record for every CDR3 protein. The sample contains 27,000 or so distinct CDR3 sequences, around 17% of which appear only once. Sequenced here: PBMCs, mostly from graft donor cells, sampled 60 days after TCRalphabeta/CD19-depleted stem cell transplant. The receptors stem from a male patient aged 2-15 years who had a stem cell transplant for acute lymphoblastic leukemia, so the T cells may come from the graft donor. Both conserved end residues are part of each CDR3. The order of the fields is CDR3 DNA, CDR3 protein, D gene, clone size, V gene, J gene. D genes are given only for firm matches. Not all rows give a size; the values are once, few, many and, for expanded clones, a class.

TGCAGTGCTTCCCGCTCGGGGACGGGTAATTCACCCCTCCACTTT,CSASRSGTGNSPLHF,.,.,TRBV20-1,TRBJ1-6
TGTGCCAGCAGGCGAGGGGGCTCGGATGAAAAACTGTTTTTT,CASRRGGSDEKLFF,TRBD1,few,TRBV28,TRBJ1-4
TGTGCCAGCAGTCCTCTGGAACAGAGGTGGGTTTCTGGGGCCAACGTCCTGACTTTC,CASSPLEQRWVSGANVLTF,.,.,TRBV27,TRBJ2-6
TGCGCCAGCAGCCTCCGGGGCCTCCACGAGCAGTACTTC,CASSLRGLHEQYF,.,.,TRBV5-1,TRBJ2-7
TGTGCCAGCAGTGAAGGGCAGGGGTCTATCTACGAGCAGTACTTC,CASSEGQGSIYEQYF,.,.,TRBV2,TRBJ2-7
TGCAGCGTTGGGGGGCGGGATACACTTACGGCTGAAGCTTTCTTT,CSVGGRDTLTAEAFF,.,.,TRBV29-1,TRBJ1-1
TGTGCCAGCCGGGACAGGGACAACGAGCAGTACTTC,CASRDRDNEQYF,TRBD1,many,TRBV11-2,TRBJ2-7
TGTGCCAGCAGCTTAGCGGGCTTCTACGAGCAGTACTTC,CASSLAGFYEQYF,.,.,TRBV7-2,TRBJ2-7
TGTGCCAGCAGTTTATCTGGGGTTGGGCAGCCCCAGCATTTT,CASSLSGVGQPQHF,.,few,TRBV28,TRBJ1-5
TGTGCCAGCAGCTTAGCGTGGGTGGAAGCTTTCTTT,CASSLAWVEAFF,.,many,TRBV7-2,TRBJ1-1
TGTGCCACCAGCAGTGGGGCTATGAACACTGAAGCTTTCTTT,CATSSGAMNTEAFF,.,many,TRBV15,TRBJ1-1
TGCGCCACTCTGGAGGGGGCGATCCTGAACACTGAAGCTTTCTTT,CATLEGAILNTEAFF,TRBD1,few,TRBV10-2,TRBJ1-1
TGTGCCAGCAGCTTAGCCTTAGGGGATCGCGAAAAACTGTTTTTT,CASSLALGDREKLFF,.,few,TRBV7-9,TRBJ1-4
TGCAGTGCTAGAGTTTGGGGAGAGACCCAGTACTTC,CSARVWGETQYF,.,.,TRBV20-1,TRBJ2-5
TGCAGCGTTCGGACAGGCGTGGCAAACTACGAGCAGTACTTC,CSVRTGVANYEQYF,TRBD1,.,TRBV29-1,TRBJ2-7
TGTGCCAGCAGCCCGAGCCCGGTCGATACGCAGTATTTT,CASSPSPVDTQYF,.,few,TRBV28,TRBJ2-3
TGTGCCACCAGCAGAGAAGAGAGTTCACCCCTCCACTTT,CATSREESSPLHF,.,many,TRBV15,TRBJ1-6
TGTGCCAGCAGCGCAGGGGACCAAACGAATGAGCAGTTCTTC,CASSAGDQTNEQFF,.,once,TRBV6-4,TRBJ2-1
TGCTGTGCTAGAGATTTACGGCGGGGGGCGTCCACCGGGGAGCTGTTTTTT,CCARDLRRGASTGELFF,TRBD2,few,TRBV20-1,TRBJ2-2
TGTGCCAGCAGCCAAGTAAACGAGCAGTACTTC,CASSQVNEQYF,.,.,TRBV3-1,TRBJ2-7
TGTGCCAGCAGTTATTCAGCATTAAACACTGAAGCTTTCTTT,CASSYSALNTEAFF,.,few,TRBV12-3/TRBV12-4,TRBJ1-1
TGCGCCAGCAGCGTGGGGCCGGGACAGGGAGGCACCGGGGAGCTGTTTTTT,CASSVGPGQGGTGELFF,TRBD1,.,TRBV5-1,TRBJ2-2
TGCAGTGCCACGGGCGGGGGCAATGAGCAGTTCTTC,CSATGGGNEQFF,TRBD2,.,TRBV20-1,TRBJ2-1
TGCAGTGCTGTAGACAGCGTCGACACCGGGGAGCTGTTTTTT,CSAVDSVDTGELFF,.,few,TRBV20-1,TRBJ2-2
TGTGCCAGCAGCTTAAACGGGGGGCGGGCCAGCACAGATACGCAGTATTTT,CASSLNGGRASTDTQYF,.,medium-sized,TRBV7-2,TRBJ2-3
TGTGCCAGCAGTTTCGGGGGGGACAGGGTCACTGAAGCTTTCTTT,CASSFGGDRVTEAFF,TRBD1,many,TRBV12-3/TRBV12-4,TRBJ1-1
TGTGCCACCAGTGAGGACGGAAACACCATATATTTT,CATSEDGNTIYF,.,.,TRBV24-1,TRBJ1-3
TGTGCCGGACACCGGATGGGGGAAAAACTGTTTTTT,CAGHRMGEKLFF,.,.,TRBV5-4,TRBJ1-4
TGTGCCAGCAGTCCACGACAGGGCTCCTACGAGCAGTACTTC,CASSPRQGSYEQYF,TRBD1,many,TRBV12-3/TRBV12-4,TRBJ2-7
TGTGCCAGCAGTATTCGGGACAGGGGAGGCAATCAGCCCCAGCATTTT,CASSIRDRGGNQPQHF,TRBD1,.,TRBV2,TRBJ1-5
TGTGCCAGCAGCTTAGATCCGACAGGGGGCATCGGCTACACCTTC,CASSLDPTGGIGYTF,TRBD1,.,TRBV7-2,TRBJ1-2
TGCAGCGCCGCCTCTAGCGCGCGCTCCTACAATGAGCAGTTCTTC,CSAASSARSYNEQFF,.,many,TRBV20-1,TRBJ2-1
TGTGCCAGCAGTTTAGCAGGGACCGGGGAGCTGTTTTTT,CASSLAGTGELFF,.,.,TRBV12-3/TRBV12-4,TRBJ2-2
TGCGCCAGCAGCTTGCCGGGAACCTACGAGCAGTACTTC,CASSLPGTYEQYF,.,many,TRBV5-1,TRBJ2-7
TGTGCCAGCCAATCCAACACTGAAGCTTTCTTT,CASQSNTEAFF,.,many,TRBV27,TRBJ1-1
TGCAGTGCTAGAGATCATCGCAGAGGTAGCGGGTCCCGGGGCGGGGAGCTGTTTTTT,CSARDHRRGSGSRGGELFF,TRBD2,many,TRBV20-1,TRBJ2-2
TGCAGCGTTGGGGACCCGAACACTGAAGCTTTCTTT,CSVGDPNTEAFF,.,few,TRBV29-1,TRBJ1-1
TGTGCCAGCAGCTTTGCCGGACTGGCTGACTCCTACGAGCAGTACTTC,CASSFAGLADSYEQYF,.,medium-sized,TRBV7-9,TRBJ2-7
TGTGCCAGCAGCCAAGCGGGAGGGTACAATGAGCAGTTCTTC,CASSQAGGYNEQFF,TRBD2,.,TRBV14,TRBJ2-1
TGTGCCACCAGTGATTTCGGTAGTTACGAGCAGTACTTC,CATSDFGSYEQYF,.,few,TRBV24-1,TRBJ2-7
TGCGCCAGCAGCCGAATTTTCGACAGCTACAATGAGCAGTTCTTC,CASSRIFDSYNEQFF,.,.,TRBV4-3,TRBJ2-1
TGTGCCAGCAGCTTGACAGGGAAAGAGACCCAGTACTTC,CASSLTGKETQYF,TRBD1,few,TRBV7-6,TRBJ2-5
TGCGCCAGCAGCTTGGAGGCAGGGGGCAACTATGGCTACACCTTC,CASSLEAGGNYGYTF,TRBD1,many,TRBV5-1,TRBJ1-2
TGTGCCACCAGTGCTAGGACAGGGGGCTACAATCAGCCCCAGCATTTT,CATSARTGGYNQPQHF,TRBD1,few,TRBV24-1,TRBJ1-5
TGCAGCGTCGGCTCCTCACAGGGCATGAACACTGAAGCTTTCTTT,CSVGSSQGMNTEAFF,.,few,TRBV29-1,TRBJ1-1
TGTGCCAGCAGGGACAGGGGGAATCTTCGGGGTACGCAGTATTTT,CASRDRGNLRGTQYF,TRBD1,few,TRBV6-1,TRBJ2-3
TGTGCCAGCAGCCCCCGGACTAGCAATGAGCAGTTCTTC,CASSPRTSNEQFF,TRBD2,.,TRBV7-9,TRBJ2-1
TGTGCCAGCTCACCGATCATGAGCTCCTACAATGAGCAGTTCTTC,CASSPIMSSYNEQFF,.,few,TRBV18,TRBJ2-1
TGTGCCAGCAGCTTATTCGTAGGCGAGTCCTACAATGAGCAGTTCTTC,CASSLFVGESYNEQFF,.,many,TRBV7-2,TRBJ2-1
TGCAGCGTCTTTCGGAATGAGCAGTTCTTC,CSVFRNEQFF,.,many,TRBV20-1,TRBJ2-1
TGCAGTGCTAGAAGGCGGGCACCCACCATATATTTT,CSARRRAPTIYF,.,few,TRBV20-1,TRBJ1-3